The 26 T cell receptor beta chains listed next were all sequenced from one sample in a study of cytomegalovirus exposure and HLA in healthy donors. In the PCR, 60 Vbeta and 13 Jbeta primers were used. TCRdb's copy holds only in-frame clones and misses some; the assay was immunoSEQ multiplex PCR. Of under 200,000 clones listed, roughly four fifths are singletons. The sequenced sample was PBMCs. These receptor sequences come from a female donor in good health and CMV-seronegative.

V and J are TRBV10-3 and TRBJ1-1; no reliable D call. The germline CDR1 and CDR2 sequences are ENHRY and SYGVKD. This CDR3 has 13 residues. The V end was cut by 8 bases, the J end by 1 base, with 11 bases between. The CDR3 region is CAIGPGTNTEAFF. The CDR3 bases are TGTGCCATCGGGCCAGGCACGAACACTGAAGCTTTCTTT.

This chain links TRBV28 with TRBJ2-7, with a weak D call TRBD1 (6 bases). CDR3 length: 14 residues. V lost 5 bases and J 2 bases, leaving 13 bases between the germline ends. The germline gives CDR1 MDHEN, CDR2 SYDVKM. The CDR3 bases are TGTGCCAGCAGTGAGGCAGGGGTTACCTACGAGCAGTACTTC. It yields the protein CASSEAGVTYEQYF.

In the case of this clone: Germline and junction disagree at one end, which may indicate a read error. This chain connects TRBV6-1 to TRBJ1-5; 10 bases line up with TRBD1. CDR1 and CDR2 (germline): MNHNS, SASEGT. The CDR3 length is 12 residues. CDR3 sequence: CAGRTGGQPQPF. CDR3 DNA sequence: TGTGCCGGACGGACAGGGGGTCAGCCCCAGCCTTTT.

The chain recombines TRBV4-3 with TRBJ1-5; D is possibly TRBD1 (6 bases). This CDR3 is 15 amino acids long. The ends were cut back, 4 bases at V and 8 bases at J, with 18 bases in the middle. Germline V gives CDR1 LGHNA, CDR2 YSLEER. In DNA form, the CDR3 reads TGCGCCAGCAGCCCCCTTCCCGGGAAGGGGGAGCCCCAGCATTTT. The encoded protein is CASSPLPGKGEPQHF.

Here the CDR3 reads CASSPYFLEETQYF. The CDR3 nucleotides are TGTGCCAGCAGCCCTTATTTCCTCGAAGAGACCCAGTACTTC. This chain uses TRBV7-6 with TRBJ2-5; D ambiguous. The CDR3 has 14 amino acids. The V gene lost 5 bases and the J gene lost 3 bases, with 13 bases spanning the gap. CDR1 is SGHVS, CDR2 FNYEAQ, per germline.

The genes are TRBV7-9 and TRBJ1-3, with TRBD1 as a possible D gene (5 bases). The V end lost 5 bases, the J end lost 4 bases, and 15 bases lay between the germline ends. The CDR3 is 15 amino acids. Per germline, CDR1 SEHNR and CDR2 FQNEAQ (reference sequence). The CDR3 reads CASSRQGAGGNTIYF. The CDR3 DNA is TGTGCCAGCAGCCGGCAGGGTGCGGGGGGAAACACCATATATTTT.

The V call is TRBV4-1, the J call TRBJ1-4; D gene uncertain. Trimming removed 1 base from V and 5 bases from J, with 17 bases in between. CDR1 is MGHRA and CDR2 is YSYEKL in the germline V gene. The CDR3 is made up of 17 amino acids. This chain's CDR3 is CASSQGRWQDQNEKLFF. The CDR3 DNA follows: TGCGCCAGCAGCCAAGGGAGGTGGCAGGACCAGAATGAAAAACTGTTTTTT.

The chain employs TRBV5-8 and TRBJ2-2; D is undetermined. The germline gives CDR1 SGHTS, CDR2 YDEGEE. This CDR3 has 15 residues. The germline V and J ends were trimmed by 3 bases and 7 bases, with 16 bases remaining between them. CDR3 bases: TGTGCCAGCAGCTCGTTGGTTGAGGTTCACGGGGAGCTGTTTTTT. Protein sequence: CASSSLVEVHGELFF.

The J gene is TRBJ2-7, the V gene TRBV6-5; 7 nucleotides line up with TRBD1. The germline V gene encodes CDR1 MNHEY and CDR2 SVGAGI. This CDR3 is 15 amino acids long. The V gene end was trimmed by 6 bases and the J gene end by 1 base; junction bases not matched to a gene: 9. The DNA for the CDR3 is TGTGCCAGCAGGGTATACCGGGACAGTTCCTACGAGCAGTACTTC. Its translation: CASRVYRDSSYEQYF.

In this sample, this clone turned up a few times. CDR3 in DNA: TGTGCCAGCAGCGGGGGGGGGTCGAGCTCCTACAATGAGCAGTTCTTC. Translation gives CASSGGGSSSYNEQFF. V and J are TRBV9 and TRBJ2-1, with 7 bases fitting TRBD2. The CDR3 extends over 16 amino acids. Germline-derived CDR1 and CDR2 are SGDLS and YYNGEE. The V segment lost 3 bases and the J segment 0 bases; nucleotides outside the gene matches: 6.

V usage is TRBV9 and J usage is TRBJ2-7; D might be TRBD2 (6 bases). Between the trimmed V and J ends, which lost 0 bases and 0 bases, there was a span of 10 bases. Germline lookup yields CDR1 SGDLS and CDR2 YYNGEE. This CDR3 is built from 15 residues. CDR3 protein: CASSVEAGDSYEQYF. In nucleotides, the CDR3 is TGTGCCAGCAGCGTAGAAGCGGGTGACTCCTACGAGCAGTACTTC.

The CDR3 here is CASSLLGSSYEQYF. The CDR3 DNA is TGTGCCAGCAGCTTACTCGGGAGCTCCTACGAGCAGTACTTC. The chain joins TRBV7-9 to TRBJ2-7, with D perhaps matching TRBD2 (6 bases). The CDR3 extends over 14 amino acids. Germline V gives CDR1 SEHNR, CDR2 FQNEAQ (reference sequence). V was cut by 2 bases and J by 0 bases, with 8 bases left in between.

This chain links TRBV7-9 with TRBJ1-1; D might be TRBD1 (6 bases). From germline, CDR1 is SEHNR and CDR2 FQNEAQ (reference sequence). The CDR3 totals 17 residues. The V and J ends lost 0 bases and 0 bases respectively, with 14 bases between them. The CDR3 loop reads CASSLADSRLMNTEAFF. CDR3 bases: TGTGCCAGCAGCTTAGCGGACAGCCGTTTGATGAACACTGAAGCTTTCTTT.

The chain joins TRBV10-2 to TRBJ2-7; TRBD2 aligns across 12 bases. V lost 5 bases to trimming and J lost 6 bases; unmatched junction nucleotides: 2. There are 13 residues in the CDR3. Germline V gene lookup returns CDR1 WSHSY and CDR2 SAAADI. The CDR3 protein is CASSRTSGAEQYF. Written as DNA, the CDR3 is TGCGCCAGCAGTAGGACTAGCGGGGCCGAGCAGTACTTC.

This rearrangement joins TRBV7-3 to TRBJ1-1; D remains unclear. Germline V gives CDR1 SGHTA, CDR2 FQGTGA. V was trimmed by 5 bases and J by 1 base, leaving 8 bases between them. This CDR3 is 13 amino acids long. The CDR3 sequence is CASSGSGNTEAFF. DNA of the CDR3: TGTGCCAGCAGCGGCTCGGGGAACACTGAAGCTTTCTTT.

Details on this clone: The junction and the germline gene differ at one end; a read error may be behind it. The rearrangement joins TRBV7-7 to TRBJ2-7, with a weak D call TRBD2 (5 bases). The germline gives CDR1 SSHAT, CDR2 FNYEAQ (reference sequence). CDR3 length: 14 amino acids. CDR3 nucleotides: TGTGCTAGCAGCCCCGGGATGGGTAGGTACGAGCAGTACTTC. The encoded protein is CASSPGMGRYEQYF.

This chain joins TRBV29-1 and TRBJ1-5; D is perhaps TRBD1 (5 bases). This CDR3 comprises 15 residues. Germline assignment: CDR1 SQVTM and CDR2 ANQGSEA. V lost 4 bases to trimming and J lost 9 bases, with 22 bases between them. This CDR3 is CSVVGREQPRRPQHF. CDR3 nucleotide sequence: TGCAGCGTTGTGGGCAGGGAACAGCCTCGTCGGCCCCAGCATTTT.

The chain links TRBV27 to TRBJ1-2, with a tentative D call TRBD1 (6 bases). Germline values: CDR1 MNHEY, CDR2 SMNVEV (reference sequence). V gave up 7 bases and J gave up 7 bases, with 19 bases separating them. The CDR3 runs to 14 residues. The CDR3: CASTSDRGATGYTF. The CDR3 DNA sequence: TGTGCCAGCACTTCCGACCGGGGGGCTACTGGCTACACCTTC.

The chain employs TRBV7-3 and TRBJ2-1; D is perhaps TRBD1 (7 bases). The V gene's germline CDR1 is SGHTA and CDR2 FQGTGA. There are 14 residues in the CDR3. Trimming took off 0 bases at V and 8 bases at J, with 11 bases between the two ends. The chain's CDR3 is CASSLTEGADEQFF. The CDR3 coding sequence is TGTGCCAGCAGCTTAACGGAGGGGGCGGATGAGCAGTTCTTC.

The chain couples TRBV4-2 to TRBJ1-2; D gene ambiguous. The ends were cut back, 0 bases at V and 7 bases at J, with 6 bases in the middle. Germline V gene lookup returns CDR1 LGHNA and CDR2 YNFKEQ. This CDR3 is 12 amino acids long. The CDR3 here is CASSQDLRGYTF. CDR3 DNA: TGTGCCAGCAGCCAAGATCTACGTGGCTACACCTTC.

This chain uses TRBV28 with TRBJ2-5, with D possibly being TRBD1 (7 bases). Per germline, CDR1 MDHEN and CDR2 SYDVKM. There are 16 residues in the CDR3. V lost 5 bases, J lost 2 bases, and 18 bases lay in between. The CDR3 protein is CASSNSRQGGQETQYF. CDR3 coding DNA: TGTGCCAGCAGTAACTCTCGACAGGGAGGACAAGAGACCCAGTACTTC.

The V gene is TRBV9, the J gene TRBJ2-3; 9 nucleotides align to TRBD1. The CDR3 sequence is 16 residues long. The germline CDR1 and CDR2 sequences are SGDLS and YYNGEE. The J segment lost 2 bases and the V segment lost 3 bases, leaving 7 bases of the junction unmatched. The CDR3 nucleotides read TGTGCCAGCAGCGCCACAGGGGGCATATTCACAGATACGCAGTATTTT. Translating it yields CASSATGGIFTDTQYF.

This chain joins TRBV6-1 and TRBJ1-3; 8 bases agree with TRBD1. This CDR3 is built from 14 residues. Germline CDR1 and CDR2: MNHNS and SASEGT. The V segment lost 6 bases and the J segment 4 bases; nucleotides outside the gene matches: 5. DNA of the CDR3: TGTGCCAGCAGCCTTGGACAGGGAGGAAACACCATATATTTT. This translates into CASSLGQGGNTIYF.

The V gene is TRBV7-6, the J gene TRBJ2-5; 8 nucleotides align to TRBD2. The CDR3 consists of 16 residues. Germline lookup yields CDR1 SGHVS and CDR2 FNYEAQ. J lost 4 bases, V lost 2 bases, and 9 bases had no gene match. This chain's CDR3 is CASSLTLAGVSETQYF. The CDR3 DNA reads TGTGCCAGCAGCTTAACCCTAGCGGGTGTATCAGAGACCCAGTACTTC.

CDR3 nucleotide sequence: TGTGCCAGCAGCTCCGGGACACTCAATTCACCCCTCCACTTT. As protein: CASSSGTLNSPLHF. The chain combines TRBV11-2 with TRBJ1-6; the D gene is possibly TRBD1 (6 bases). V lost 4 bases to trimming and J lost 7 bases, with 11 bases between them. The CDR3 loop spans 14 amino acids. The germline V gene has CDR1 SGHAT and CDR2 FQNNGV.

This clone turned up a few times. The rearrangement joins TRBV28 to TRBJ1-1; D gene ambiguous. The V end was cut by 6 bases, the J end by 2 bases, with 19 bases between. The CDR3 length is 16 residues. Germline V gene sequence: CDR1 MDHEN, CDR2 SYDVKM. DNA of the CDR3: TGTGCCAGCAGAGATACGACCGCGGCAGCCAACACTGAAGCTTTCTTT. This gives the protein CASRDTTAAANTEAFF.